The present T cell receptor beta chain was sequenced within a study of cytomegalovirus exposure and HLA in healthy donors. Study-wide results and limits: TRBV6-2, TRBV6-3 and some other V segments were excluded as indistinguishable. Later on, a genetic analysis was performed. It linked a missense variant in DCLRE1C with V- and J-gene trimming of TCR beta.

Only one count was recorded for this clone. Its antigen is not known. Germline CDR1 is SGHTA and CDR2 is FQGTGA. The CDR3 has 15 residues. Unmatched junction bases numbered 8, after V lost 5 bases and J lost 6 bases. PCR involved 60 Vbeta and 13 Jbeta primers. Method: immunoSEQ multiplex PCR; TCRdb's copy keeps in-frame clones and lacks some. The sample holds 200,000 to 300,000 clones; roughly 86% are singletons and the top ten take 1.5% to 2.5%. The chain links TRBV7-3 to TRBJ1-2; 11 nucleotides line up with TRBD1. Sequencing was carried out using PBMCs. The TCR was taken from a woman aged 40 to 50 in good health and CMV-seropositive. CDR3 amino acids: CASSPRPGQGDGYTF. DNA of the CDR3: TGTGCCAGCAGCCCTCGTCCGGGACAGGGGGATGGCTACACCTTC.